This passage covers 21 T cell receptor beta chains from one sample sequenced in a study of CD8 T cells in Susac syndrome. An input of about 0.5 to 1 ug of RNA was subjected to reverse transcription using random hexamers. TCRdb analysed the immunoSEQ multiplex PCR reads with MiXCR anew, one entry per CDR3 protein. The data contain 70,000 to 100,000 distinct CDR3 sequences, approximately 92% of them singletons. What was sequenced was CD8+ T cells from PBMCs. Receptors originate from a human donor in good health.

The rearrangement uses TRBV20-1 and TRBJ2-7; 9 nucleotides align to TRBD1. Germline CDR1 DFQATT, CDR2 SNEGSKA (reference sequence). The CDR3 runs 13 residues. V was pared by 6 bases and J by 1 base, with 4 bases of the junction left unmatched. The DNA for the CDR3 is TGCAGTGCCGAGGACAGGGGATCCTACGAGCAGTACTTC. It yields the protein CSAEDRGSYEQYF.

This chain joins TRBV19 and TRBJ1-2; no definite D call. This CDR3 has 15 amino acids. Per the germline V gene, CDR1 is LNHDA and CDR2 is SQIVND (reference sequence). Trimming shortened V by 7 bases and J by 0 bases, and 15 bases separated the two germline ends. As DNA, the CDR3 is TGTGCCAGTACTCCTGGACCGACGGCTAACTATGGCTACACCTTC. Translated: CASTPGPTANYGYTF.

The rearrangement uses TRBV7-3 and TRBJ1-3; D is unresolved. Trimming took 3 bases from V and 0 from J, leaving 12 bases between them. This CDR3 region has 16 residues. The germline V gene has CDR1 SGHTA and CDR2 FQGTGA. The DNA for the CDR3 is TGTGCCAGCAGCTTGAGCGGAGGGTTCTCTGGAAACACCATATATTTT. Its protein is CASSLSGGFSGNTIYF.

The chain joins TRBV6-2 or TRBV6-3 to TRBJ2-1; no definite D call. Trimming removed 4 bases from V and 8 bases from J, with 18 bases in between. CDR1 MNHEY and CDR2 SVGEGT come from the germline V gene. The CDR3 loop spans 15 amino acids. The CDR3 nucleotides read TGTGCCAGCAGTTTAGGACCTATTTGGACCGATGAGCAGTTCTTC. Translated: CASSLGPIWTDEQFF.

The chain links TRBV19 to TRBJ1-1, with no clear D. Trimming shortened V by 8 bases and J by 4 bases, and 8 bases separated the two germline ends. Germline values: CDR1 LNHDA, CDR2 SQIVND (reference sequence). This CDR3 spans 11 amino acids. This CDR3 reads CASVIGTEAFF. DNA of the CDR3: TGTGCCAGTGTTATCGGCACTGAAGCTTTCTTT. Combining the CDR3 with reference TRBV19 and TRBJ1-1 gives the whole variable domain DGGITQSPKYLFRKEGQNVTLSCEQNLNHDAMYWYRQDPGQGLRLIYYSQIVNDFQKGDIAEGYSVSREKKESFPLTVTSAQKNPTAFYLCASVIGTEAFFGQGTRLTVV.

The V call is TRBV20-1, the J call TRBJ1-1; 7 bases match TRBD1. Germline loops: CDR1 DFQATT, CDR2 SNEGSKA (reference sequence). The J segment lost 5 bases and the V segment lost 6 bases, leaving 12 bases of the junction unmatched. There are 14 residues in the CDR3. The CDR3 sequence is CSAPRGGEGTEAFF. DNA for the CDR3: TGCAGTGCCCCCAGGGGGGGGGAAGGAACTGAAGCTTTCTTT.

V gene TRBV6-1 combines with J gene TRBJ2-2; D is possibly TRBD2 (6 bases). Trimming stripped 1 base from V and 0 bases from J, with 15 bases between. The CDR3 length is 18 residues. Germline V gives CDR1 MNHNS, CDR2 SASEGT. The CDR3 loop reads CASSEVDGGVANTGELFF. The DNA for the CDR3 is TGTGCCAGCAGTGAAGTGGACGGGGGAGTCGCGAACACCGGGGAGCTGTTTTTT.

The CDR3 spells CASSLKLGADTQYF. The CDR3, as DNA: TGTGCCAGCAGCCTCAAGTTGGGGGCAGATACGCAGTATTTT. The chain employs TRBV7-6 and TRBJ2-3, with D perhaps given as TRBD1 or TRBD2 (5 bases each). The CDR3 is 14 amino acids. CDR1 and CDR2 from the germline V gene are SGHVS and FNYEAQ. V was shortened by 5 bases and J by 4 bases, with 13 bases between the two germline ends. Full variable domain (remainder filled in from reference TRBV7-6 and TRBJ2-3): GAGVSQSPRYKVTKRGQDVALRCDPISGHVSLYWYRQALGQGPEFLTYFNYEAQQDKSGLPNDRFSAERPEGSISTLTIQRTEQRDSAMYRCASSLKLGADTQYFGPGTRLTVL.

The gene calls are TRBV20-1 and TRBJ1-4; D is undetermined. Looked up from germline, CDR1 is DFQATT and CDR2 is SNEGSKA (reference sequence). Trimming pared 1 base from V and 8 bases from J, leaving 8 bases between. This CDR3 region has 12 residues. Written as DNA, the CDR3 is TGCAGTGCTAGAGCTTTAGGGGAAAAACTGTTTTTT. Protein product: CSARALGEKLFF.

This sequence joins TRBV29-1 and TRBJ2-7; no reliable D call. Per germline, CDR1 SQVTM and CDR2 ANQGSEA. The CDR3 totals 15 residues. V gave up 8 bases and J gave up 0 bases, with 20 bases separating them. For the CDR3, the DNA is TGCAGCCTTAGACGACCAGGAGTAAGCTCCTACGAGCAGTACTTC. It codes for CSLRRPGVSSYEQYF.

The rearrangement links TRBV20-1 to TRBJ1-5; D is undetermined. V dropped 0 bases and J dropped 7 bases, with 16 bases sitting between them. CDR3 length: 15 residues. Germline-derived CDR1 and CDR2 are DFQATT and SNEGSKA (reference sequence). CDR3 in amino acids: CSARDGNGKYQPQHF. DNA of the CDR3: TGCAGTGCTAGAGATGGCAACGGGAAATACCAGCCCCAGCATTTT.

This clonotype has only a few counts. The rearrangement uses TRBV4-2 and TRBJ2-7; TRBD1 matches 7 bases. Germline V gene data show CDR1 as LGHNA and CDR2 as YNFKEQ. The CDR3 is 14 amino acids. The ends lost 4 bases at V and 3 bases at J; junction bases unmatched: 6. CDR3 residues: CASSPQGVDYEQYF. In DNA form, the CDR3 reads TGTGCCAGCAGCCCCCAGGGGGTAGACTACGAGCAGTACTTC.

V and J are TRBV7-8 and TRBJ2-2; D gene uncertain. From germline, CDR1 is SGHVS and CDR2 FQNEAQ. Trimming took 3 bases from V and 3 from J, leaving 8 bases between them. The CDR3 loop spans 14 amino acids. CDR3: CASSFSDHTGELFF. CDR3 in DNA: TGTGCCAGCAGCTTCTCGGACCACACCGGGGAGCTGTTTTTT.

V gene TRBV19 combines with J gene TRBJ1-2, with D maybe TRBD1 (5 bases). CDR3 size: 15 residues. Germline values: CDR1 LNHDA, CDR2 SQIVND (reference sequence). Trimming shortened V by 3 bases and J by 3 bases, and 14 bases separated the two germline ends. CDR3 DNA sequence: TGTGCCAGTAGTATTGACAGACCCATGGACTATGGCTACACCTTC. Protein: CASSIDRPMDYGYTF.

The chain joins TRBV12-3 or TRBV12-4 to TRBJ2-7; D is unresolved. The CDR3 spans 14 residues. Trimming removed 4 bases at V and 1 base at J, with 11 bases between. DNA of the CDR3: TGTGCCAGCAGTTCCCCAGCTGCTTCCTACGAGCAGTACTTC. This sequence encodes CASSSPAASYEQYF.

The CDR3 DNA reads as TGTGCCAGCTCACCCGAAGGGTTCCAGCCCCGCACTGAAGCTTTCTTT. This gives the protein CASSPEGFQPRTEAFF. The J gene is TRBJ1-1, the V gene TRBV18; D is unclear. The germline CDR1 and CDR2 sequences are KGHSH and LQKENI. The CDR3 length is 16 residues. The ends were cut back, 3 bases at V and 4 bases at J, with 18 bases in the middle.

CDR3: CASSKAWDRWGETQYF. The DNA for the CDR3 is TGTGCCAGTAGTAAAGCCTGGGACCGATGGGGGGAGACCCAGTACTTC. This rearrangement joins TRBV19 to TRBJ2-5; possibly TRBD1 or TRBD2 for D (5 bases each). This CDR3 spans 16 amino acids. Germline CDR1 is LNHDA and CDR2 is SQIVND (reference sequence). V was shortened by 4 bases and J by 5 bases, with 20 bases between the two germline ends.

CDR3 DNA sequence: TGTGCCAGCAGCTTCCGATGGAATGAGCAGTACTTC. Translating gives CASSFRWNEQYF. The chain employs TRBV7-9 and TRBJ2-7; D unclear. From germline, CDR1 is SEHNR and CDR2 FQNEAQ (reference sequence). The CDR3 totals 12 residues. The V end was cut by 3 bases, the J end by 7 bases, with 10 bases between.

CDR3 nucleotides: TGTGCCAGCAGCGTAGCTGCGGGGGGGCAAGAGACCCAGTACTTC. It encodes CASSVAAGGQETQYF. This chain connects TRBV9 to TRBJ2-5, with 9 bases identical to TRBD2. Germline V lookup: CDR1 SGDLS, CDR2 YYNGEE. J gave up 2 bases and V 0 bases, and 2 bases lay outside the gene matches. The CDR3 extends over 15 amino acids. Combining the CDR3 with reference TRBV9 and TRBJ2-5 gives the whole variable domain DSGVTQTPKHLITATGQRVTLRCSPRSGDLSVYWYQQSLDQGLQFLIQYYNGEERAKGNILERFSAQQFPDLHSELNLSSLELGDSALYFCASSVAAGGQETQYFGPGTRLLVL.

This clonotype was picked up one time. The J gene is TRBJ2-7, the V gene TRBV15; TRBD1 agrees at 9 bases. Germline-derived CDR1 and CDR2 are LNHNV and YYDKDF (reference sequence). The trim removed 3 bases at V and 0 bases at J, leaving 18 bases unmatched. The CDR3 sequence is 20 residues long. CDR3 in amino acids: CATSSWGQGEMGRNSYEQYF. The CDR3 DNA reads TGTGCCACCAGCAGTTGGGGACAGGGCGAGATGGGTCGGAACTCCTACGAGCAGTACTTC.

This chain uses TRBV6-6 with TRBJ2-2, with a weak D call TRBD1 (6 bases). CDR3 size: 16 residues. CDR1 and CDR2 from the germline V gene are MNHNY and SVGAGI (reference sequence). The ends were cut back, 2 bases at V and 5 bases at J, with 15 bases in the middle. The CDR3 region is CASSYPPPGTTGELFF. CDR3 nucleotide sequence: TGTGCCAGCAGTTACCCCCCCCCAGGGACAACCGGGGAGCTGTTTTTT.